The source of this T cell receptor (beta chain) is a study of Ad26.COV2.S vaccination and SARS-CoV-2 variants. Overall study context: Sample donor was a member of the COV1001 Ad26.COV2.S trial arm.

Germline CDR1 reads SGHDN; CDR2 reads FVKESK. Between the trimmed V and J ends, which lost 4 bases and 3 bases, there was a span of 10 bases. The CDR3 consists of 13 residues. Sequencing was performed with immunoSEQ multiplex PCR; in TCRdb, only in-frame clones are kept and a portion is missing. Of roughly 240,000 clones in the sample, approximately 88% are singletons; the top ten hold about 11%. Treatment given: 15 to 20 received Ad26.COV2.S at low or high dose, single or two shots; about 5 received placebo; per-sample allocation not given. Vaccine and placebo recipients were sampled on day 63 after the first injection. The shot given was an Ad26 vector that makes Wuhan-strain SARS-CoV-2 spike.

This TCR derives from a person between 18 and 60 years old who received the Ad26.COV2.S COVID-19 vaccine or a placebo. The V and J genes are TRBV14 and TRBJ2-7; either TRBD1 or TRBD2 may fit D (5 bases each). The sample consisted of peripheral blood, taken in a trial of Ad26.COV2.S vaccine versus placebo. This CDR3 reads CASSRRDHYEQYF. In nucleotides, the CDR3 is TGTGCCAGCAGCCGCCGGGACCACTACGAGCAGTACTTC.